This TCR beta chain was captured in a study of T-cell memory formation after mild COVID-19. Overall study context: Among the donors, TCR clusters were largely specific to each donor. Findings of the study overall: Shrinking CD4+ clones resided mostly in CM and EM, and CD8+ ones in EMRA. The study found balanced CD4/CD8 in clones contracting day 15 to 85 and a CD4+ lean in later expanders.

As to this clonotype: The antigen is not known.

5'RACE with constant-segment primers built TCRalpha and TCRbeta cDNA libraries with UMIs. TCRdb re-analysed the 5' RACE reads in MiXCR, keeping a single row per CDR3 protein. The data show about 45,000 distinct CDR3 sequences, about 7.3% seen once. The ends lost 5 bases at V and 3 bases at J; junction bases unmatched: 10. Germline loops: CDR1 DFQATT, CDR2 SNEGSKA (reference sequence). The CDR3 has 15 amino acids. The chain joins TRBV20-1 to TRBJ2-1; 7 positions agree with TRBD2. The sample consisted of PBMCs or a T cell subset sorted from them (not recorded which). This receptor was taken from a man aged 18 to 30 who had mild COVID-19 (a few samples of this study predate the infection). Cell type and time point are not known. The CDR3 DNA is TGCAGTGCTCCGGCGGGCGGGGGATTCTACAATGAGCAGTTCTTC. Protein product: CSAPAGGGFYNEQFF.